This T cell receptor beta chain was identified in a study of spatial heterogeneity in lung cancer. Study conclusions and caveats: In tumors, expanded intratumoral alpha and beta TCR counts tracked mutation counts.

Single TCR cDNA molecules each had their own unique molecular identifier. TCRdb processed the 5' RACE reads anew with MiXCR; each CDR3 protein has one entry. The sample holds 13,000 or so distinct CDR3 sequences; about 4.6% are singletons and the top ten take about 23%. Indicated time point: sample taken at primary tumor resection. A total of some 70 untreated early-stage non-small cell lung cancer patients served as donors. This clonotype is termed medium-sized. Its target is unknown. Because this beta chain is a stray read in a library intended to capture alpha chains, its abundance should not be given much weight. The CDR3 runs 15 residues. Looked up from germline, CDR1 is SNHLY and CDR2 is FYNNEI. The ends lost 3 bases at V and 3 bases at J; junction bases unmatched: 4.

Sequencing used lung tumor tissue, obtained at surgery. The receptor was derived from a male donor with early-stage non-small cell lung cancer. The rearrangement joins TRBV2 to TRBJ2-3; 9 nucleotides align to TRBD2. The CDR3 spells CASSEPSGTTDTQYF. CDR3 nucleotide sequence: TGTGCCAGCAGTGAGCCTAGCGGGACGACAGATACGCAGTATTTT. The variable domain in full, completed from reference TRBV2 and TRBJ2-3, reads EPEVTQTPSHQVTQMGQEVILRCVPISNHLYFYWYRQILGQKVEFLVSFYNNEISEKSEIFDDQFSVERPDGSNFTLKIRSTKLEDSAMYFCASSEPSGTTDTQYFGPGTRLTVL.